Presented here are 24 T cell receptor beta chains from one specimen sequenced in a study of read filtering for tumor transcriptome and immune sequencing. From around 440 ng of RNA, a library with molecular barcoded alpha/delta and beta/gamma adaptors was made. TCRdb called the reads again in MiXCR, with one record for every CDR3 protein. Found here are around 48,000 distinct CDR3 sequences, roughly 19% of them singletons; the top ten hold less than 20%. The sequenced material came from a population of CD138-negative cells sorted from bone marrow. Every receptor here comes from a donor aged 40 or older with multiple myeloma.

This clonotype came up a few times. Just one base apart from a much larger clone, this may be a read error. The chain uses TRBV28 and TRBJ2-2; no definite D call. The CDR3 has 13 amino acids. Germline values: CDR1 MDHEN, CDR2 SYDVKM. The CDR3 loop reads CAGSSRVWEELFF. DNA for the CDR3: TGTGCCGGCAGTTCAAGGGTCTGGGAGGAGCTGTTTTTT.

This clonotype was detected many times. V usage is TRBV29-1 and J usage is TRBJ1-5; no reliable D call. Looked up from germline, CDR1 is SQVTM and CDR2 is ANQGSEA. The CDR3 runs 13 residues. V was cut by 4 bases and J by 2 bases, with 9 bases left in between. The CDR3 DNA is TGCAGCGTTGGAGGGATCGGCAATCAGCCCCAGCATTTT. Protein product: CSVGGIGNQPQHF.

This clonotype was recorded at least ten times. The rearrangement links TRBV6-2 or TRBV6-3 to TRBJ2-5; possible D gene TRBD1, 6 bases. Germline CDR1 MNHEY, CDR2 SVGEGT. The CDR3 is 14 residues long. The ends were cut back, 0 bases at V and 2 bases at J, with 7 bases in the middle. CDR3 coding DNA: TGTGCCAGCAGTTACTCCGGACAGCAAGAGACCCAGTACTTC. Amino acid sequence: CASSYSGQQETQYF.

This clonotype was seen many times. The chain is built from TRBV9 and TRBJ2-3, with D possibly matching TRBD2 (6 bases). V was cut by 0 bases and J by 6 bases, with 8 bases left in between. In germline, CDR1 is SGDLS, CDR2 YYNGEE. The CDR3 consists of 13 residues. The CDR3 bases are TGTGCCAGCAGCGTAGAGCTAGCGGATACGCAGTATTTT. Protein product: CASSVELADTQYF.

About this clonotype itself: A single base separates this from a much larger clone, so it may be a read error. The V gene is TRBV6-2 or TRBV6-3, the J gene TRBJ2-5; TRBD2 might be the D (6 bases). Germline CDR1 is MNHEY and CDR2 is SVGEGT. The CDR3 covers 14 residues. CDR3: CASSYSRGMRTQCF. Written as DNA, the CDR3 is TGTGCCAGCAGTTACTCTCGGGGGATGAGGACCCAGTGCTTC.

This clonotype has ten or more counts. V and J are TRBV29-1 and TRBJ2-1, with a possible D match to TRBD2 (6 bases). The germline V gene encodes CDR1 SQVTM and CDR2 ANQGSEA. V lost 3 bases and J lost 4, with 13 bases in between. CDR3 size: 14 residues. The CDR3 protein is CSVDGGKLYNEQFF. The CDR3 DNA follows: TGCAGCGTTGATGGGGGGAAACTTTACAATGAGCAGTTCTTC.

This clonotype has a handful of counts. The chain carries TRBV29-1 and TRBJ2-5; 15 bases fit TRBD2. With 7 bases clipped from V and 4 bases from J, the junction kept 13 bases outside the gene matches. The length of the CDR3 is 17 residues. The germline V gene has CDR1 SQVTM and CDR2 ANQGSEA. The CDR3, as DNA: TGCAGCGCCACCAGGACTAGCGGGAGGGCCTATGGAGAGACCCAGTACTTC. Its protein is CSATRTSGRAYGETQYF.

The chain has TRBV20-1 and TRBJ2-4, with 7 bases aligning to TRBD1. The ends lost 5 bases at V and 4 bases at J; junction bases unmatched: 5. The length of the CDR3 is 13 residues. From germline, CDR1 is DFQATT and CDR2 SNEGSKA (reference sequence). CDR3 protein: CSAPGQVKNIQYF. The CDR3 DNA reads as TGCAGTGCTCCCGGACAGGTGAAAAACATTCAGTACTTC.

This clonotype appeared many times. V and J are TRBV3-1 and TRBJ2-1; 9 positions agree with TRBD2. The V gene end was trimmed by 3 bases and the J gene end by 2 bases; junction bases not matched to a gene: 8. This CDR3 region has 17 residues. Germline lookup yields CDR1 LGHDT and CDR2 YNNKEL (reference sequence). CDR3 in amino acids: CASSQDLSGRAYNEQFF. Written as DNA, the CDR3 is TGTGCCAGCAGCCAGGATCTTAGCGGGAGAGCCTACAATGAGCAGTTCTTC.

This clonotype was counted at least ten times. The chain links TRBV7-6 to TRBJ1-5, with D possibly being TRBD1 (6 bases). This CDR3 has 13 amino acids. The germline V gene encodes CDR1 SGHVS and CDR2 FNYEAQ. Trimming cost V 5 bases and J 5 bases, with 10 bases left between them. CDR3 sequence (DNA): TGTGCCAGCAGCCAGGGGTCCTATCAGCCCCAGCATTTT. It encodes CASSQGSYQPQHF.

This clonotype occurred a few times. The genes are TRBV5-1 and TRBJ1-1, with a possible D match to TRBD1 (6 bases). The CDR3 is 13 amino acids. The V end was cut by 1 base, the J end by 6 bases, with 10 bases between. Germline V gives CDR1 SGHRS, CDR2 YFSETQ. The CDR3 DNA reads as TGCGCCAGCAGCTTGTTAGGGGGTTCTGAAGCTTTCTTT. Amino acid sequence: CASSLLGGSEAFF.

Note on this clonotype: It may be a read error: a sequence one base away is much more abundant. The V and J genes are TRBV29-1 and TRBJ2-1; D possibly corresponds to TRBD1 (5 bases). Per germline, CDR1 SQVTM and CDR2 ANQGSEA. V lost 2 bases to trimming and J lost 12 bases, with 14 bases between them. The CDR3 length is 12 residues. CDR3 region: CSVEQGGDGQFF. CDR3 bases: TGCAGCGTTGAACAGGGTGGTGATGGGCAGTTCTTC.

Ten or more counts support this clonotype. The gene calls are TRBV11-3 and TRBJ2-3, with TRBD2 matching 7 bases. Germline CDR1 reads SGHNT; CDR2 reads YENEEA. J lost 0 bases, V lost 5 bases, and 11 bases had no gene match. The CDR3 contains 17 residues. For the CDR3, the DNA is TGTGCCAGCAGCGCCCCGTGGGAGGGATCTAGCACAGATACGCAGTATTTT. Amino acid sequence: CASSAPWEGSSTDTQYF.

The rearrangement links TRBV10-2 to TRBJ2-4; 8 bases map to TRBD1. The germline CDR1 and CDR2 sequences are WSHSY and SAAADI. The CDR3 runs 22 residues. The V and J ends lost 5 bases and 0 bases, in that order; junction bases with no gene match: 24. The CDR3 nucleotides are TGCGCCAGCAGTCCCGCGACAGGGGCCGCCCAAAAGGGACTTTTAGCCAAAAACATTCAGTACTTC. It specifies CASSPATGAAQKGLLAKNIQYF.

The V and J genes are TRBV2 and TRBJ1-5, with a tentative D call TRBD1 (6 bases). From germline, CDR1 is SNHLY and CDR2 FYNNEI. The V and J ends lost 8 bases and 0 bases respectively, with 20 bases between them. This CDR3 is 17 amino acids long. CDR3 in DNA: TGTGCCAGCCGGGGGGGCCGGAGCCCGGGTAGCAATCAGCCCCAGCATTTT. Translation: CASRGGRSPGSNQPQHF.

This clonotype was seen repeatedly, ten times or more. The rearrangement links TRBV28 to TRBJ1-1, with TRBD1 matching over 11 bases. V lost 5 bases and J lost 1; bases outside the gene matches: 6. The germline gives CDR1 MDHEN, CDR2 SYDVKM. The CDR3 runs 16 residues. The CDR3 DNA sequence: TGTGCCAGCAGTATGGGACAGGGGGTAAGGAACACTGAAGCTTTCTTT. This codes for CASSMGQGVRNTEAFF.

This clonotype was observed many times. The J gene is TRBJ2-3, the V gene TRBV30, with 7 bases lining up with TRBD2. The germline V gene has CDR1 GTSNPN and CDR2 SVGIG (reference sequence). The junction had 7 bases not matched to a gene; V was cut back by 0 bases and J by 4 bases. This CDR3 region has 15 residues. CDR3 sequence reads: CAWSVSGRASDTQYF. CDR3 in DNA: TGTGCCTGGAGTGTAAGTGGGAGGGCATCAGATACGCAGTATTTT.

This clonotype was seen repeatedly, ten times or more. The chain combines TRBV20-1 with TRBJ2-3; 7 bases are a match to TRBD1. This CDR3 is built from 15 residues. Trimming removed 5 bases from V and 2 bases from J; junction bases left unmatched: 10. In germline, CDR1 is DFQATT, CDR2 SNEGSKA (reference sequence). The CDR3, as DNA: TGCAGTGCTCCCCCCTTGACAGGGCCCACAGATACGCAGTATTTT. Translated: CSAPPLTGPTDTQYF.

This clonotype was seen many times. The V call is TRBV7-2, the J call TRBJ2-1; maybe TRBD2 (6 bases). Trimming pared 5 bases from V and 9 bases from J, leaving 20 bases between. The CDR3 loop spans 15 amino acids. In germline, CDR1 is SGHTA, CDR2 FQGNSA. CDR3 nucleotides: TGTGCCAGCAGCCCCGAGCCCGGGAGAATTGGTGAGCAGTTCTTC. Protein: CASSPEPGRIGEQFF.

In its sample, this clonotype was seen many times. The genes are TRBV7-9 and TRBJ2-1, with a weak D call TRBD2 (6 bases). CDR3 length equals 16 residues. The germline V and J ends were trimmed by 2 bases and 8 bases, with 19 bases remaining between them. Germline CDR1 and CDR2: SEHNR and FQNEAQ (reference sequence). The CDR3 DNA reads as TGTGCCAGCAGCTTATACGGCGGGGCCAAGTACGATGAGCAGTTCTTC. As protein: CASSLYGGAKYDEQFF.

The sample holds many counts of this clonotype. The chain recombines TRBV18 with TRBJ2-2, with a possible D match to TRBD2 (5 bases). Per germline, CDR1 KGHSH and CDR2 LQKENI. Trimming shortened V by 3 bases and J by 4 bases, and 9 bases separated the two germline ends. This CDR3 region has 14 residues. The CDR3 region has the DNA TGTGCCAGCTCACCTAGCCGGGGCACCGGGGAGCTGTTTTTT. Protein: CASSPSRGTGELFF.

With regard to this clonotype: This may be a read error: a much more frequent sequence differs by one nucleotide. This chain uses TRBV5-1 with TRBJ2-7; D unresolved. CDR1 is SGHRS, CDR2 YFSETQ, per germline. CDR3 length: 12 residues. V was cut by 4 bases and J by 4 bases, with 9 bases left in between. CDR3 loop: CASSLDEYEQYF. In nucleotides, the CDR3 is TGCGCCAGCAGCCTTGACGAGTACGAGCAGTACTTC.

There are many counts of this clonotype. The J gene is TRBJ2-5, the V gene TRBV11-2, with TRBD2 matching over 10 bases. The CDR3 totals 14 residues. V lost 5 bases and J lost 4; bases outside the gene matches: 4. Germline V gene lookup returns CDR1 SGHAT and CDR2 FQNNGV. This chain's CDR3 is CASSQLAGIETQYF. The CDR3 DNA is TGTGCCAGCAGCCAACTAGCGGGAATAGAGACCCAGTACTTC.

This clonotype was picked up many times. The gene calls are TRBV7-9 and TRBJ1-5, with 9 bases aligning to TRBD1. The V gene end was trimmed by 5 bases and the J gene end by 6 bases; junction bases not matched to a gene: 11. The V gene's germline CDR1 is SEHNR and CDR2 FQNEAQ (reference sequence). The CDR3 has 16 amino acids. DNA for the CDR3: TGTGCCAGCAGCCCAGCGGGGGACAGGGTCTTTCAGCCCCAGCATTTT. Protein sequence: CASSPAGDRVFQPQHF.